This T cell receptor beta chain was identified during a study of beta chain features in type 1 diabetes. Study at large: The study examined around 100 million sorted cells across all samples.

Germline assignment: CDR1 SNHLY and CDR2 FYNNEI. This CDR3 is built from 12 residues. Deletions cut 7 bases from V and 0 bases from J, with 6 bases between. Cell sorting via CD45RO/CCR7/CD25/CD127/CD95/CD27 was performed to obtain CD4+ naive, central memory, regulatory and stem cell-like memory cells. The whole isolated RNA underwent reverse transcription, so sequencing captured expressed TCRB transcripts. Assay used: immunoSEQ multiplex PCR; TCRdb lists only in-frame clones, some missing. The sample records about 700,000 clones, around an eighth being singletons. On this clone: Its target is unknown.

Points from the study as a whole: Patients' naive, central memory and regulatory TCRB repertoires appeared more alike than those of healthy donors. In type 1 diabetes patients, VDJ junctions had fewer insertions; deletions at these junctions were more frequent. Researchers report that Type 1 diabetes patients had moderately but significantly shorter TCRB CDR3s across all four CD4+ subsets.

The rearrangement joins TRBV2 to TRBJ1-1; D not certain. The sample was naive CD4+ T cells from blood. This clonotype was sampled from a man younger than 35 with type 1 diabetes. The CDR3 coding sequence is TGTGCCAGCATCGGCCTGAACACTGAAGCTTTCTTT. This encodes CASIGLNTEAFF.